The rows below give T cell receptor beta chains drawn from one sample of a study of PD-1 blockade in classical Hodgkin lymphoma. Repertoires were generated with immunoSEQ multiplex PCR, while TCRdb's copy carries only in-frame clones and drops some. The sample includes around 21,000 clones, less than 90% seen only once; the top ten take approximately 5.3%. The sequences come from CD8+ T cells from blood, collected before the fourth cycle of nivolumab. The receptors stem from a human donor with classical Hodgkin lymphoma. CDR3s include the opening cysteine and the closing phenylalanine or tryptophan. D genes are given only for firm matches. Not all rows give a size; the values are once, few, many and, for expanded clones, a class.

D: .; J: TRBJ2-7; size: .; V: TRBV5-1; CDR3: CASSHVGLREEQYF; DNA: TGCGCCAGCAGCCATGTAGGCCTGAGGGAAGAGCAGTACTTC
D: .; J: TRBJ1-1; size: once; V: TRBV25-1; CDR3: CASSGEGRGAFF; DNA: TGTGCCAGCAGTGGCGAGGGGCGCGGAGCTTTCTTT
D: .; J: TRBJ2-2; size: .; V: TRBV7-9; CDR3: CASSLVAERTGELFF; DNA: TGTGCCAGCAGCTTAGTAGCGGAGCGAACCGGGGAGCTGTTTTTT
D: TRBD1; J: TRBJ1-2; size: few; V: TRBV4-2; CDR3: CASSQNSGTGTNYGYTF; DNA: TGTGCCAGCAGCCAGAATTCCGGGACAGGGACTAACTATGGCTACACCTTC
D: .; J: TRBJ2-2; size: .; V: TRBV9; CDR3: CASSPRTGELFF; DNA: TGTGCCAGCAGCCCGCGGACAGGGGAGCTGTTTTTT
D: .; J: TRBJ2-1; size: .; V: TRBV9; CDR3: CASSVEGGRGDYNEQFF; DNA: TGTGCCAGCAGCGTAGAAGGGGGTCGGGGTGACTACAATGAGCAGTTCTTC
D: TRBD2; J: TRBJ2-3; size: .; V: TRBV7-2; CDR3: CASSPGPSGRTDTQYF; DNA: TGTGCCAGCAGCCCGGGTCCTAGCGGGCGCACAGATACGCAGTATTTT
D: .; J: TRBJ2-7; size: once; V: TRBV2; CDR3: CASSESWGYSPYEQYF; DNA: TGTGCCAGCAGTGAATCTTGGGGATACTCTCCCTACGAGCAGTACTTC
D: .; J: TRBJ1-1; size: .; V: TRBV29-1; CDR3: CSVWAWGGNTEAFF; DNA: TGCAGCGTTTGGGCTTGGGGGGGGAACACTGAAGCTTTCTTT
D: .; J: TRBJ2-7; size: few; V: TRBV2; CDR3: CASRRWGSYEQYF; DNA: TGTGCCAGCAGACGGTGGGGTAGCTACGAGCAGTACTTC
D: .; J: TRBJ2-7; size: .; V: TRBV4-1; CDR3: CATSTGPYEQYF; DNA: TGCGCCACCTCGACAGGACCCTACGAGCAGTACTTC
D: .; J: TRBJ2-7; size: .; V: TRBV11-3; CDR3: CASSLIPPHLQGNYEQYF; DNA: TGTGCCAGCAGCTTAATCCCTCCTCACTTGCAAGGGAACTACGAGCAGTACTTC
D: .; J: TRBJ2-1; size: .; V: TRBV9; CDR3: CASSVEGIPDNEQFF; DNA: TGTGCCAGCAGCGTAGAAGGCATTCCTGACAATGAGCAGTTCTTC
D: .; J: TRBJ1-1; size: .; V: TRBV4-1; CDR3: CASSPGTSEAFF; DNA: TGCGCCAGCAGCCCCGGGACATCTGAAGCTTTCTTT
D: TRBD1; J: TRBJ1-5; size: .; V: TRBV10-2; CDR3: CASRDRGGSNQPQHF; DNA: TGCGCCAGCAGGGACAGGGGCGGTAGCAATCAGCCCCAGCATTTT
D: .; J: TRBJ1-2; size: once; V: TRBV27; CDR3: CAIRSPGGGYTF; DNA: TGTGCCATTCGCAGCCCTGGGGGGGGCTACACCTTC
D: .; J: TRBJ2-3; size: .; V: TRBV11-2; CDR3: CASSLGSDTQYF; DNA: TGTGCCAGCAGCTTAGGCTCAGATACGCAGTATTTT
D: .; J: TRBJ2-7; size: .; V: TRBV28; CDR3: CASRPVDRSYEQYF; DNA: TGTGCCAGCAGACCTGTCGACAGGTCCTACGAGCAGTACTTC
D: .; J: TRBJ1-1; size: once; V: TRBV28; CDR3: CASSPPWRDTEAFF; DNA: TGTGCCAGCAGTCCTCCGTGGAGGGACACTGAAGCTTTCTTT
D: TRBD1; J: TRBJ2-7; size: .; V: TRBV14; CDR3: CASSQTGGQGFIF; DNA: TGTGCCAGCAGCCAAACCGGGGGACAGGGCTTCATCTTC
D: TRBD1; J: TRBJ1-1; size: .; V: TRBV13; CDR3: CASEGQGRRLF; DNA: TGTGCCAGCGAAGGACAGGGGCGGCGGCTCTTT
D: TRBD1; J: TRBJ1-4; size: .; V: TRBV5-6; CDR3: CASKNRGSGEKLFF; DNA: TGTGCCAGCAAAAACAGGGGTTCGGGTGAAAAACTGTTTTTT
D: .; J: TRBJ2-5; size: .; V: TRBV18; CDR3: CASSPLRDVYQETQYF; DNA: TGTGCCAGCTCACCACTACGGGACGTGTACCAAGAGACCCAGTACTTC
D: .; J: TRBJ1-1; size: .; V: TRBV5-5; CDR3: CASSPELGRPFEAFF; DNA: TGTGCCAGCAGCCCTGAACTGGGACGGCCCTTTGAAGCTTTCTTT
D: .; J: TRBJ2-1; size: .; V: TRBV19; CDR3: CARANEQFF; DNA: TGTGCCAGAGCTAATGAGCAGTTCTTC
D: .; J: TRBJ2-7; size: once; V: TRBV29-1; CDR3: CSVDGQPPYEQYF; DNA: TGCAGCGTGGACGGACAACCCCCCTACGAGCAGTACTTC
D: TRBD1; J: TRBJ1-4; size: .; V: TRBV6-6; CDR3: CASAWTGNRGEKLFF; DNA: TGTGCCAGTGCCTGGACAGGGAATCGGGGTGAAAAACTGTTTTTT
D: .; J: TRBJ2-7; size: .; V: TRBV7-8; CDR3: CASSPRLAASYEQYF; DNA: TGTGCCAGCAGCCCACGGTTAGCGGCTTCCTACGAGCAGTACTTC
D: .; J: TRBJ2-7; size: .; V: TRBV5-1; CDR3: CASSIDWGSSYEQYF; DNA: TGCGCCAGCAGCATCGACTGGGGAAGCTCCTACGAGCAGTACTTC
D: .; J: TRBJ2-1; size: .; V: TRBV2; CDR3: CASNPGGYNEQFF; DNA: TGTGCCAGCAACCCAGGAGGGTACAATGAGCAGTTCTTC
D: .; J: TRBJ2-3; size: .; V: TRBV29-1; CDR3: CSVEDRNLPFTDTQYF; DNA: TGCAGCGTTGAAGATAGAAACTTGCCGTTCACAGATACGCAGTATTTT